This T cell receptor (beta chain) stems from a study of T cells after yellow fever vaccination. This clonotype has a count of ten or more. Its antigen is as yet unknown. Study findings and constraints: Weaker overall, the secondary response nonetheless peaked faster (day 5 versus 15). Detected again after the booster were most primary-vaccination clones, at 96% CD4 and about 89% CD8.

The CDR3 is 13 residues long. V lost 4 bases to trimming and J lost 0 bases, with 7 bases between them. Germline V CDR1 and CDR2: SQVTM, ANQGSEA. UMIs were added to TCR cDNA along with a universal primer site when it was made by 5'RACE template switching. MiXCR was run by TCRdb on the 5' RACE reads, yielding one entry per CDR3 protein. This sample has approximately 550,000 distinct CDR3 sequences, with 15% to 20% found just once. This receptor was obtained from a man aged 30 to 39 who received the YFV17D yellow fever vaccine. The V gene is TRBV29-1, the J gene TRBJ1-5; D unclear. The specimen was PBMCs, collected 15 days after the yellow fever booster vaccination. The CDR3 sequence: CSVAENSNQPQHF. CDR3 coding DNA: TGCAGCGTTGCTGAAAATAGCAATCAGCCCCAGCATTTT.